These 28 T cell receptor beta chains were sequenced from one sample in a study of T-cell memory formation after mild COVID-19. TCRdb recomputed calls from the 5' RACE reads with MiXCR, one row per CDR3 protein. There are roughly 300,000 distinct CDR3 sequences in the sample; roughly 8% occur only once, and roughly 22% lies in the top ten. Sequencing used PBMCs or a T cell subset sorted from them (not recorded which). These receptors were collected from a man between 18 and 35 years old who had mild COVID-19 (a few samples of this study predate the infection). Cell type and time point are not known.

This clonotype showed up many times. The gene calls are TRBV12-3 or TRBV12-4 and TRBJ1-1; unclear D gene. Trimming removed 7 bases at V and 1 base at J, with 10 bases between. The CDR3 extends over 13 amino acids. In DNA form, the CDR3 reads TGTGCCAGCAACGTAAGAAAGAACACTGAAGCTTTCTTT. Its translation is CASNVRKNTEAFF.

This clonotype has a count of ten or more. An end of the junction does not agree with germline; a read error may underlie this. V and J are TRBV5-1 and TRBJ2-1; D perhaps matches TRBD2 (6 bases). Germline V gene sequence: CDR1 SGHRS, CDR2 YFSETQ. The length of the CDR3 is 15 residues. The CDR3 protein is CASSLGAGKSPALSF. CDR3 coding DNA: TGCGCCAGCAGCTTGGGCGCGGGAAAATCCCCAGCCCTAAGCTTC.

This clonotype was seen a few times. The CDR3 loop is CASSLVYGELFF. The CDR3 DNA sequence: TGTGCCAGCAGCTTAGTATACGGGGAGCTGTTTTTT. J is TRBJ2-2 and V is TRBV7-2, with D unresolved. Per germline, CDR1 SGHTA and CDR2 FQGNSA. The CDR3 is 12 residues long. V was pared by 1 base and J by 7 bases, with 4 bases between.

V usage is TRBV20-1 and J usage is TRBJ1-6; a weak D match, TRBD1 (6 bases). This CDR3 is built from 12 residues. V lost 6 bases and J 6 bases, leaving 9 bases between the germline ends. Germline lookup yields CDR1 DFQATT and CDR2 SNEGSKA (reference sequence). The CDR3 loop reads CSAIGGNSPLHF. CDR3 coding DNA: TGCAGTGCCATAGGGGGTAATTCACCCCTCCACTTT.

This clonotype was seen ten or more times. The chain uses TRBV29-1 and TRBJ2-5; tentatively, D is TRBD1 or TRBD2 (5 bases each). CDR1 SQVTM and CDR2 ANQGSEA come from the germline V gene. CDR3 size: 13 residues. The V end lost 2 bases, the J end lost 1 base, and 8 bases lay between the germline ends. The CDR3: CSVERGLQETQYF. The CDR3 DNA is TGCAGCGTTGAACGGGGCCTCCAAGAGACCCAGTACTTC.

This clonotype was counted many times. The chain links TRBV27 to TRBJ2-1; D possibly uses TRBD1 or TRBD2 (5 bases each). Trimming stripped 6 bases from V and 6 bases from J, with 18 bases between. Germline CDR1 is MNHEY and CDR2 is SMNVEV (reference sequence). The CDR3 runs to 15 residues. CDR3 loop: CASRTQGLGSNEQFF. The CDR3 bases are TGTGCCAGCAGAACCCAGGGTTTAGGGAGCAATGAGCAGTTCTTC.

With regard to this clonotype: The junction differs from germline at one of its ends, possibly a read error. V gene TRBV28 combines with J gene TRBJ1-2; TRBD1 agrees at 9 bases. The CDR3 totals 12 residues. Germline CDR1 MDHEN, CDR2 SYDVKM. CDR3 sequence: CDSSSLLDRGTF. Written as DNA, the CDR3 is TGTGACAGCAGTTCATTACTGGACAGGGGCACCTTC.

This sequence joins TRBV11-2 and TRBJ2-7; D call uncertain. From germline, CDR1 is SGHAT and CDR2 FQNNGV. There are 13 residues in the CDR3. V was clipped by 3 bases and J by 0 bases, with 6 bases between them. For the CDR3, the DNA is TGTGCCAGCAGCTTCCAGAGCTCCTACGAGCAGTACGTC. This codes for CASSFQSSYEQYV.

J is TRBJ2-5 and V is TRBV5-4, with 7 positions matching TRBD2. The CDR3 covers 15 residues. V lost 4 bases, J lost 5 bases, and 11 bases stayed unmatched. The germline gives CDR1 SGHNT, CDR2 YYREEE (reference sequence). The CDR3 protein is CASSPKRGSWETQYF. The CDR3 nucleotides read TGTGCCAGCAGCCCAAAGCGGGGTTCATGGGAGACCCAGTACTTC.

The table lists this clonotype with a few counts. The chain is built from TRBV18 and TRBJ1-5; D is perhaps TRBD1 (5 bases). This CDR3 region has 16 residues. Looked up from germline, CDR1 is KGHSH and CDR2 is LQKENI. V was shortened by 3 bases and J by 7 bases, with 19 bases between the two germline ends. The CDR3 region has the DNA TGTGCCAGCTCACCCTTTGGGGGGGTATATCAGCAGCCCCAGCATTTT. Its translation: CASSPFGGVYQQPQHF. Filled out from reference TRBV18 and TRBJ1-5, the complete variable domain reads NAGVMQNPRHLVRRRGQEARLRCSPMKGHSHVYWYRQLPEEGLKFMVYLQKENIIDESGMPKERFSAEFPKEGPSILRIQQVVRGDSAAYFCASSPFGGVYQQPQHFGDGTRLSIL.

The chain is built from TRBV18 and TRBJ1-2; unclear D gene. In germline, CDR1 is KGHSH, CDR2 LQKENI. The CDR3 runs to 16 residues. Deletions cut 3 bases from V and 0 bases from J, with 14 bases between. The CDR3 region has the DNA TGTGCCAGCTCACCGTCCGCGGACCGCGCTAACTATGGCTACACCTTC. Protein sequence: CASSPSADRANYGYTF. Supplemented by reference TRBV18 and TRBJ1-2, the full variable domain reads NAGVMQNPRHLVRRRGQEARLRCSPMKGHSHVYWYRQLPEEGLKFMVYLQKENIIDESGMPKERFSAEFPKEGPSILRIQQVVRGDSAAYFCASSPSADRANYGYTFGSGTRLTVV.

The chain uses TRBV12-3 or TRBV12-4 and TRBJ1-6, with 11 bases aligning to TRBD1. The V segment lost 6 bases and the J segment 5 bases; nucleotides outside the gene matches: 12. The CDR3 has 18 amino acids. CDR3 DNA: TGTGCCAGCAGCCTCCGGACAGGGGGCAAAAGGAATAATTCACCCCTCCACTTT. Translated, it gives CASSLRTGGKRNNSPLHF.

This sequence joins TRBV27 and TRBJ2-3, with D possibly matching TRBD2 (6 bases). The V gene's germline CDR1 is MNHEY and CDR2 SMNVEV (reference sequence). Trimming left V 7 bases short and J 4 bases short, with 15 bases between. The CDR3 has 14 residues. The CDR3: CASTSWTNPDTQYF. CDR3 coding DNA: TGTGCCAGCACCTCTTGGACTAACCCAGATACGCAGTATTTT.

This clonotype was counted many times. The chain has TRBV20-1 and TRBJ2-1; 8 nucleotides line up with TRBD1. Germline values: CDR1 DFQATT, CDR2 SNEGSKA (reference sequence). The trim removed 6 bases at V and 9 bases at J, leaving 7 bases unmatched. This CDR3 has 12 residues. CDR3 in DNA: TGCAGTGCCCCGCAGGGGGCGGGTGAGCAGTTCTTC. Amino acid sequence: CSAPQGAGEQFF.

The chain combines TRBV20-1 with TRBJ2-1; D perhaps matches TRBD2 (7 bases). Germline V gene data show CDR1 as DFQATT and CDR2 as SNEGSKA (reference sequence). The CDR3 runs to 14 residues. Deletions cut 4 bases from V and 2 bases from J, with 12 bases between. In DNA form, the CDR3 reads TGCAGTGCTAACTCGGGGGGCCCCTACAATGAGCAGTTCTTC. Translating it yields CSANSGGPYNEQFF.

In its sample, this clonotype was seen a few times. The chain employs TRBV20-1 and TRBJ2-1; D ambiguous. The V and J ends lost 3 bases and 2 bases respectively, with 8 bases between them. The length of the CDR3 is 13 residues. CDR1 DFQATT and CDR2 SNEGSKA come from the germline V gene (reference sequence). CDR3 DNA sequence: TGCAGTGCTAGGACGGAGACCTACAATGAGCAGTTCTTC. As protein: CSARTETYNEQFF.

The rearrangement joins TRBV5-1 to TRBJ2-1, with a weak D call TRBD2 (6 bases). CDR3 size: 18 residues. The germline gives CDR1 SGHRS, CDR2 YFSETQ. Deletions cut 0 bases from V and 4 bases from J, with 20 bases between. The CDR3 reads CASSLAPQEGVGYNEQFF. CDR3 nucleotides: TGCGCCAGCAGCTTGGCCCCCCAGGAGGGAGTGGGGTACAATGAGCAGTTCTTC. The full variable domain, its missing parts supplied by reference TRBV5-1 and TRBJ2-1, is KAGVTQTPRYLIKTRGQQVTLSCSPISGHRSVSWYQQTPGQGLQFLFEYFSETQRNKGNFPGRFSGRQFSNSRSEMNVSTLELGDSALYLCASSLAPQEGVGYNEQFFGPGTRLTVL.

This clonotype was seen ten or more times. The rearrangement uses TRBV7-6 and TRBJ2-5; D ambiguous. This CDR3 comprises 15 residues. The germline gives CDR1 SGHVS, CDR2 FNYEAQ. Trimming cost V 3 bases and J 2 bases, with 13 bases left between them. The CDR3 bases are TGTGCCAGCAGCTTCCTTGGGGAAGCTCAAGAGACCCAGTACTTC. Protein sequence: CASSFLGEAQETQYF.

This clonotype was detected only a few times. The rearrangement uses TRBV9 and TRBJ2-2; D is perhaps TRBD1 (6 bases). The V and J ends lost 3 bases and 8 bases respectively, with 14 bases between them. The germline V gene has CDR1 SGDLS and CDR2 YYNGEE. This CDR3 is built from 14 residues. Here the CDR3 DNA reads TGTGCCAGCAGCGAGACATTTACAGGGGGGGAGCTGTTTTTT. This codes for CASSETFTGGELFF.

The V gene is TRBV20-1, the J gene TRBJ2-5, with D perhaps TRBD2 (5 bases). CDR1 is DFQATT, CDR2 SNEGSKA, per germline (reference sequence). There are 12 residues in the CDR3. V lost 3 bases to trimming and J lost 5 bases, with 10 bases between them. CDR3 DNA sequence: TGCAGTGCTAGGCTACCGGGGGAGACCCAGTACTTC. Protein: CSARLPGETQYF.

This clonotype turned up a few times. This CDR3 is CASSPGGHYGYTF. The CDR3 nucleotides read TGTGCCAGCAGCCCAGGGGGCCACTATGGCTACACCTTC. The rearrangement joins TRBV4-2 to TRBJ1-2, with 8 bases aligning to TRBD1. The germline gives CDR1 LGHNA, CDR2 YNFKEQ. This CDR3 region has 13 residues. Trimming cost V 4 bases and J 3 bases; bases outside gene matches: 1.

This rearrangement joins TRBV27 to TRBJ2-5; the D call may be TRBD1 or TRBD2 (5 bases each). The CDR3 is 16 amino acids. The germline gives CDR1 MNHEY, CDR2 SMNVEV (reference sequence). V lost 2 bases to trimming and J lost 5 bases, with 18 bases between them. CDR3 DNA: TGTGCCAGCAGTTTAGAGTTCAGCGGCAGGGTGGAGACCCAGTACTTC. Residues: CASSLEFSGRVETQYF.

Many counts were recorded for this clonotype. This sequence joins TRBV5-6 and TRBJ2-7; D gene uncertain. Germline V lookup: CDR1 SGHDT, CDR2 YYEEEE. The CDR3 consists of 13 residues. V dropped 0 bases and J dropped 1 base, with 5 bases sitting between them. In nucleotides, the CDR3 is TGTGCCAGCAGCTTGGAAGGTTCCTACGAGCAGTACGTC. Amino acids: CASSLEGSYEQYV.

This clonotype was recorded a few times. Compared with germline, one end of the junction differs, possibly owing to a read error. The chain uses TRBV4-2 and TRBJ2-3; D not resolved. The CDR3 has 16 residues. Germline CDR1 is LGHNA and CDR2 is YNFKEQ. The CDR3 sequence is CASSQDWAVGTDTQYF. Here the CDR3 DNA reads TGCGCCAGCAGCCAAGATTGGGCAGTTGGCACAGATACGCAGTATTTT.

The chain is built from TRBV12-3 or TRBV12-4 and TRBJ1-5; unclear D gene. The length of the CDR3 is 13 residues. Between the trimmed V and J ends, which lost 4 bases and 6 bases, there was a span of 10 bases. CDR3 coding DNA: TGTGCCAGCAGTTCCCATCCGGCTCAGCCCCAGCATTTT. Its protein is CASSSHPAQPQHF.

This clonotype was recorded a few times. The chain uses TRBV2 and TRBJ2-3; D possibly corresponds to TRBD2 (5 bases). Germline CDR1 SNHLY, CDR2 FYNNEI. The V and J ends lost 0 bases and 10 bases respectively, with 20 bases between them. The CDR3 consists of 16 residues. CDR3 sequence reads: CASSEARTLRTDSQYF. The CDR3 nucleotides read TGTGCCAGCAGTGAAGCCCGGACTCTTCGGACTGATTCGCAGTATTTT.

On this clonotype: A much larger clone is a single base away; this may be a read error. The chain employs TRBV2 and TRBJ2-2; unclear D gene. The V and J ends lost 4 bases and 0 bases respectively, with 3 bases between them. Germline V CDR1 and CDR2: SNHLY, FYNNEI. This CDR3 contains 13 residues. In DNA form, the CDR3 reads TGTGCCAGCAGTGGGGCGAACACCGGGGAGCTGTTTTTT. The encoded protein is CASSGANTGELFF.

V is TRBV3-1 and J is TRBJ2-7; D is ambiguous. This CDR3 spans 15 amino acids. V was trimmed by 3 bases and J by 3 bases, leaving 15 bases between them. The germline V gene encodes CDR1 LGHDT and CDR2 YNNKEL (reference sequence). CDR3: CASSHGRRRSYEQYF. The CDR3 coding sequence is TGTGCCAGCAGCCACGGGCGGAGACGTAGCTACGAGCAGTACTTC.